The 28 T cell receptor beta chains below all came from one sample that was sequenced in a study of blood T cell repertoires in COVID-19. Sequencing was performed with immunoSEQ multiplex PCR; in TCRdb, only in-frame clones are kept and a portion is missing. The table has about 80,000 clones, around 83% seen once; the top ten hold about 35%. Sequencing was performed on peripheral blood. The receptors here all came from a woman aged 65 to 85 with acute or convalescent COVID-19.

The gene calls are TRBV19 and TRBJ1-3, with TRBD1 matching over 7 bases. The CDR3 length is 15 residues. V shed 6 bases and J 0 bases; nucleotides not matched to a gene: 5. Germline V gene lookup returns CDR1 LNHDA and CDR2 SQIVND (reference sequence). DNA of the CDR3: TGTGCCAGTAGGCCGGGGACAGCCTCTGGAAACACCATATATTTT. It encodes CASRPGTASGNTIYF. Full variable domain (missing parts from reference TRBV19 and TRBJ1-3): DGGITQSPKYLFRKEGQNVTLSCEQNLNHDAMYWYRQDPGQGLRLIYYSQIVNDFQKGDIAEGYSVSREKKESFPLTVTSAQKNPTAFYLCASRPGTASGNTIYFGEGSWLTVV.

This chain uses TRBV3-1 (or the pseudogene TRBV3-2) with TRBJ1-4; TRBD1 is a possible D gene (5 bases). The V end was cut by 4 bases, the J end by 0 bases, with 9 bases between. This CDR3 spans 15 amino acids. Per germline, CDR1 LGHDT and CDR2 YNNKEL (reference sequence). CDR3 residues: CASSPLTATNEKLFF. The DNA for the CDR3 is TGTGCCAGCAGCCCTTTGACAGCAACTAATGAAAAACTGTTTTTT.

V is TRBV3-1 (or the pseudogene TRBV3-2) and J is TRBJ1-6; no reliable D call. The V end lost 1 base, the J end lost 10 bases, and 5 bases lay between the germline ends. The CDR3 spans 12 residues. Germline V gene lookup returns CDR1 LGHDT and CDR2 YNNKEL (reference sequence). The CDR3 DNA reads as TGTGCCAGCAGCCAAGCAGGCTCACCCCTCCACTTT. Amino acids: CASSQAGSPLHF.

The CDR3 reads CASSFDGARNQPQHF. The DNA for the CDR3 is TGTGCCAGCAGCTTCGATGGTGCGCGCAATCAGCCCCAGCATTTT. V gene TRBV7-2 combines with J gene TRBJ1-5; D is uncertain. Germline assignment: CDR1 SGHTA and CDR2 FQGNSA. V shed 3 bases and J shed 2 bases, with 11 bases lying between them. CDR3 length: 15 residues.

J is TRBJ2-3 and V is TRBV7-3; D unclear. Germline CDR1 reads SGHTA; CDR2 reads FQGTGA. The CDR3 loop spans 14 amino acids. V lost 2 bases to trimming and J lost 6 bases, with 12 bases between them. The CDR3, as DNA: TGTGCCAGCAGCTTAGGTACGCCAGCGGATACGCAGTATTTT. It yields the protein CASSLGTPADTQYF.

The gene calls are TRBV2 and TRBJ1-5; no firm D call. V gave up 6 bases and J gave up 5 bases, with 11 bases separating them. Germline V gene lookup returns CDR1 SNHLY and CDR2 FYNNEI. The CDR3 sequence is 13 residues long. The CDR3 protein is CASSLNRDQPQHF. CDR3 nucleotides: TGTGCCAGCAGCCTAAACCGGGATCAGCCCCAGCATTTT.

This clone was seen a few times. The chain is built from TRBV21-1 and TRBJ2-5; the table's D call, TRBD1, was not checked against the DNA. TRBV21-1 is termed a pseudogene. The CDR3 loop spans 15 amino acids. The CDR3 bases are TGTGCCAGCAGCGGATACAGGGGGCGCTTAAAGACCCAGTACTTC. Translation gives CASSGYRGRLKTQYF.

The chain is built from TRBV18 and TRBJ2-2; 8 positions agree with TRBD2. The CDR3 covers 16 residues. Germline values: CDR1 KGHSH, CDR2 LQKENI. The trim removed 0 bases at V and 13 bases at J, leaving 13 bases unmatched. The CDR3 DNA is TGTGCCAGCTCACCACCTAACAGCGGGAGAGCGTTCAGGCTGTTTTTT. As protein: CASSPPNSGRAFRLFF. The complete variable domain, with remaining parts taken from reference TRBV18 and TRBJ2-2, reads NAGVMQNPRHLVRRRGQEARLRCSPMKGHSHVYWYRQLPEEGLKFMVYLQKENIIDESGMPKERFSAEFPKEGPSILRIQQVVRGDSAAYFCASSPPNSGRAFRLFFGEGSRLTVL.

This chain uses TRBV3-1 (or the pseudogene TRBV3-2) with TRBJ2-7, with D perhaps TRBD1 (6 bases). Trimming left V 4 bases short and J 0 bases short, with 13 bases between. The CDR3 consists of 15 residues. From germline, CDR1 is LGHDT and CDR2 YNNKEL (reference sequence). CDR3 coding DNA: TGTGCCAGCAGCCCGAGACAGGAGAGCTCCTACGAGCAGTACTTC. It specifies CASSPRQESSYEQYF.

The count of this clone is one. This chain connects TRBV5-1 to TRBJ2-7, with TRBD2 identical over 7 bases. The CDR3 consists of 15 residues. The V gene's germline CDR1 is SGHRS and CDR2 YFSETQ. V lost 4 bases to trimming and J lost 0 bases; unmatched junction nucleotides: 7. Here the CDR3 reads CASSRSGGTSYEQYF. Here the CDR3 DNA reads TGCGCCAGCAGCAGGTCCGGGGGGACCTCCTACGAGCAGTACTTC.

CDR3 sequence (DNA): TGTGCCAGCAGCTTTGGGAACCGGGGATACAATGAGCAGTTCTTC. Encoded protein: CASSFGNRGYNEQFF. The genes are TRBV7-3 and TRBJ2-1, with a weak D call TRBD2 (5 bases). The CDR3 consists of 15 residues. V was shortened by 3 bases and J by 4 bases, with 13 bases between the two germline ends. In germline, CDR1 is SGHTA, CDR2 FQGTGA.

This clone was recorded a few times. V gene TRBV4-2 combines with J gene TRBJ2-7, with D unresolved. V was cut by 1 base and J by 4 bases, with 14 bases left in between. CDR1 LGHNA and CDR2 YNFKEQ come from the germline V gene. CDR3 length: 15 amino acids. The CDR3 reads CASSQAYQSSYEQYF. The CDR3 DNA follows: TGTGCCAGCAGCCAAGCGTATCAGTCCTCGTACGAGCAGTACTTC.

The sample holds one count of this clone. The genes are TRBV12-1 and TRBJ2-3; the DNA was not compared with TRBD2, the D call given in the table. TRBV12-1 is termed a pseudogene. CDR3 length equals 17 residues. In nucleotides, the CDR3 is TGTGCCAGCAGCGTCGAGGGAGAAGCGGGAAGCACAGATACGCAGTATTTT. Translation: CASSVEGEAGSTDTQYF.

The V call is TRBV5-1, the J call TRBJ2-2; 7 nucleotides align to TRBD1. Germline V CDR1 and CDR2: SGHRS, YFSETQ. The trim removed 4 bases at V and 1 base at J, leaving 7 bases unmatched. The CDR3 totals 16 residues. DNA for the CDR3: TGCGCCAGCAGCCTTACAGGGGCCCAGAACACCGGGGAGCTGTTTTTT. Translating gives CASSLTGAQNTGELFF.

The chain uses TRBV3-1 (or the pseudogene TRBV3-2) and TRBJ1-1; 7 positions agree with TRBD1. In germline, CDR1 is LGHDT, CDR2 YNNKEL (reference sequence). V lost 6 bases, J lost 3 bases, and 10 bases stayed unmatched. There are 15 residues in the CDR3. Written as DNA, the CDR3 is TGTGCCAGCAGACGAAAGGGGGCTTTGGACACTGAAGCTTTCTTT. This codes for CASRRKGALDTEAFF.

The V and J genes are TRBV7-9 and TRBJ1-1; no reliable D call. CDR1 and CDR2 (germline): SEHNR, FQNEAQ (reference sequence). The CDR3 is 14 amino acids. Deletions cut 2 bases from V and 0 bases from J, with 7 bases between. Here the CDR3 DNA reads TGTGCCAGCAGCTTATCTTCCTTGAACACTGAAGCTTTCTTT. This translates into CASSLSSLNTEAFF.

The rearrangement joins TRBV28 to TRBJ2-1; 8 bases fit TRBD1. Per germline, CDR1 MDHEN and CDR2 SYDVKM. CDR3 length equals 15 residues. The V and J ends lost 5 bases and 7 bases, in that order; junction bases with no gene match: 10. The CDR3 DNA reads as TGTGCCAGCAGTGGCCGCGGGACAGGATTGAATGAGCAGTTCTTC. It yields the protein CASSGRGTGLNEQFF.

The chain is built from TRBV5-6 and TRBJ2-5, with 10 bases lining up with TRBD1. The CDR3 has 16 amino acids. Germline trimming cut 3 bases from V and 4 bases from J; bases unmatched to any gene: 9. The germline V gene has CDR1 SGHDT and CDR2 YYEEEE. The CDR3 nucleotides read TGTGCCAGCAGCTCTGACTGGGGGACAGGGGTAGAGACCCAGTACTTC. This encodes CASSSDWGTGVETQYF.

This clone has just a few counts. The chain employs TRBV3-1 (or the pseudogene TRBV3-2) and TRBJ2-7; D may be TRBD2 (6 bases). Germline V gives CDR1 LGHDT, CDR2 YNNKEL (reference sequence). The CDR3 sequence is 15 residues long. V dropped 5 bases and J dropped 4 bases, with 18 bases sitting between them. The CDR3 bases are TGTGCCAGCAGCTACGGGACTCAATTACGTTACGAGCAGTACTTC. Its protein product is CASSYGTQLRYEQYF.

The V gene is TRBV21-1, the J gene TRBJ1-2. TRBV21-1 is flagged as a pseudogene. This CDR3 is built from 13 residues. CDR3 in amino acids: CARWEEGGLGYTF. The CDR3 DNA is TGTGCCAGGTGGGAAGAGGGGGGGCTTGGCTACACCTTC.

The rearrangement uses TRBV19 and TRBJ2-2; D remains unclear. Germline V lookup: CDR1 LNHDA, CDR2 SQIVND (reference sequence). Trimming took off 10 bases at V and 3 bases at J, with 12 bases between the two ends. The CDR3 spans 13 residues. CDR3 protein: CATRGRDTGELFF. CDR3 nucleotide sequence: TGTGCCACCCGAGGTCGGGACACCGGGGAGCTGTTTTTT.

V is TRBV30 and J is TRBJ1-2; TRBD1 is a possible D gene (6 bases). V was shortened by 1 base and J by 2 bases, with 14 bases between the two germline ends. The germline V gene has CDR1 GTSNPN and CDR2 SVGIG (reference sequence). The length of the CDR3 is 15 residues. The CDR3 sequence is CAWSGVGGRNYGYTF. CDR3 coding DNA: TGTGCCTGGAGTGGCGTGGGGGGGCGCAACTATGGCTACACCTTC.

Only a few counts were recorded for this clone. V and J are TRBV6-2 or TRBV6-3 and TRBJ2-1, with 16 bases identical to TRBD2. Germline V gene data show CDR1 as MNHEY and CDR2 as SVGEGT. This CDR3 comprises 17 residues. J was trimmed by 7 bases and V by 2 bases; bases with no gene match: 5. The CDR3 DNA reads TGTGCCAGCAGTTACCTGGGACTAGCGGGAGGGCATAATGAGCAGTTCTTC. Amino acids: CASSYLGLAGGHNEQFF.

The chain joins TRBV5-4 to TRBJ1-2; maybe TRBD1 (6 bases). There are 15 residues in the CDR3. Germline CDR1 SGHNT, CDR2 YYREEE (reference sequence). The V end was cut by 0 bases, the J end by 2 bases, with 11 bases between. The CDR3: CASSLADRPNYGYTF. The CDR3 nucleotides read TGTGCCAGCAGCTTGGCTGACAGGCCAAACTATGGCTACACCTTC. Filled out from reference TRBV5-4 and TRBJ1-2, the complete variable domain reads ETGVTQSPTHLIKTRGQQVTLRCSSQSGHNTVSWYQQALGQGPQFIFQYYREEENGRGNFPPRFSGLQFPNYSSELNVNALELDDSALYLCASSLADRPNYGYTFGSGTRLTVV.

The chain employs TRBV11-3 and TRBJ2-3, with unresolved D. Trimming removed 1 base from V and 0 bases from J, with 5 bases in between. The CDR3 has 14 residues. Germline loops: CDR1 SGHNT, CDR2 YENEEA. The CDR3 DNA sequence: TGTGCCAGCAGCTTAGGTTCAAGCACAGATACGCAGTATTTT. This encodes CASSLGSSTDTQYF.

The V call is TRBV19, the J call TRBJ1-2; 10 bases fit TRBD1. This CDR3 has 17 amino acids. Looked up from germline, CDR1 is LNHDA and CDR2 is SQIVND (reference sequence). Losses at the gene ends were 7 bases for V and 6 bases for J; bases not matched to a gene: 17. This CDR3 is CASTHWAGQGKGNGYTF. The CDR3 DNA sequence: TGTGCCAGTACCCATTGGGCGGGACAGGGGAAGGGAAATGGCTACACCTTC. The whole variable domain, remainder taken from reference TRBV19 and TRBJ1-2, is DGGITQSPKYLFRKEGQNVTLSCEQNLNHDAMYWYRQDPGQGLRLIYYSQIVNDFQKGDIAEGYSVSREKKESFPLTVTSAQKNPTAFYLCASTHWAGQGKGNGYTFGSGTRLTVV.

This chain links TRBV10-3 with TRBJ2-1; 8 nucleotides line up with TRBD2. Germline CDR1 ENHRY, CDR2 SYGVKD. The trim removed 6 bases at V and 8 bases at J, leaving 3 bases unmatched. The CDR3 contains 12 residues. In DNA, the CDR3 is TGTGCCATCAGGGGACTAGAATATGAGCAGTTCTTC. Translating gives CAIRGLEYEQFF.

This clone was found a few times. This chain connects TRBV12-3 or TRBV12-4 to TRBJ1-2; TRBD1 matches at 10 bases. V shed 6 bases and J 5 bases; nucleotides not matched to a gene: 3. This CDR3 comprises 13 residues. DNA of the CDR3: TGTGCCAGCAGCCGACAGGGGGCGTATGGCTACACCTTC. It yields the protein CASSRQGAYGYTF.